This TCR beta chain was obtained from a study of T cells in localized non-small cell lung cancer. General study points: It was uninvolved adjacent lung that showed the highest T cell clonality, exceeding tumor. When the top 100 tumor clones were examined, a median approximately 60 of them also appeared in the adjacent lung, which was paired and uninvolved.

The table came from immunoSEQ multiplex PCR; TCRdb's copy has only in-frame clones and leaves some out. Here the sample spans over 30,000 clones, about nine tenths being singletons. Concerning this clone itself: Its matching antigen is unknown.

Specimen: peripheral blood, collected before any cancer treatment. The receptor's source is a male donor aged 60 or over with stage III lung adenocarcinoma.

In nucleotides, the CDR3 is TGTGCCAGCAGCGTCACTCCCCTGGCAGGTCTGAGAGGCTACACCTTC. Protein product: CASSVTPLAGLRGYTF. The J gene is TRBJ1-2, the V gene TRBV9; D gene uncertain. V was trimmed by 2 bases and J by 8 bases, leaving 22 bases between them. Germline V lookup: CDR1 SGDLS, CDR2 YYNGEE. The CDR3 length is 16 residues.